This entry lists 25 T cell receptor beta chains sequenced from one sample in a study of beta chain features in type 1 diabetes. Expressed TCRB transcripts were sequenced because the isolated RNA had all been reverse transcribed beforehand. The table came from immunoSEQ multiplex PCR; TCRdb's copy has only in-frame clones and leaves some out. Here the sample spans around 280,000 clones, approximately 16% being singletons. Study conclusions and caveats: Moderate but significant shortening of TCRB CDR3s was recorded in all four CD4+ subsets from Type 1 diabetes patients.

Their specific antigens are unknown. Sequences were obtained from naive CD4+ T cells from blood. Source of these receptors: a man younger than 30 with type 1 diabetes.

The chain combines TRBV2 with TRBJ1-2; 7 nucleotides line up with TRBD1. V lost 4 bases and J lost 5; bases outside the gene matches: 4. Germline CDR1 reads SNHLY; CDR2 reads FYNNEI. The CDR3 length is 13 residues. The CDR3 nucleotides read TGTGCCAGCAGTGTTTCAGGGGGATATGGCTACACCTTC. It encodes CASSVSGGYGYTF. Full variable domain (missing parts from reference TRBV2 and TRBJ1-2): EPEVTQTPSHQVTQMGQEVILRCVPISNHLYFYWYRQILGQKVEFLVSFYNNEISEKSEIFDDQFSVERPDGSNFTLKIRSTKLEDSAMYFCASSVSGGYGYTFGSGTRLTVV.

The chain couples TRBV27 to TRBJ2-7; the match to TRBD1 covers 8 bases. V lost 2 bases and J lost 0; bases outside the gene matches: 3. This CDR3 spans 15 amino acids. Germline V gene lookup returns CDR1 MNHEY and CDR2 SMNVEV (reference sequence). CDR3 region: CASSLTGQGSYEQYF. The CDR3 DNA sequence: TGTGCCAGCAGTTTAACCGGACAGGGCTCCTACGAGCAGTACTTC.

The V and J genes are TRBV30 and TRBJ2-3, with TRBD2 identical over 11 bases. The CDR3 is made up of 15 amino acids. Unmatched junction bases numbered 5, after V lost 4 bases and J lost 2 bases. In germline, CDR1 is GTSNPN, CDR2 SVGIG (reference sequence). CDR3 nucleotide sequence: TGTGCCTGGACCCCGGGACTAGCGGACACAGATACGCAGTATTTT. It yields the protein CAWTPGLADTDTQYF.

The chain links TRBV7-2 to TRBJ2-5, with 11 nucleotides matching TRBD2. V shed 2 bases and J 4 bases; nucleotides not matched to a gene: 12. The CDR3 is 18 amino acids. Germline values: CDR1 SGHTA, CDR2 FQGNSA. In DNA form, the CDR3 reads TGTGCCAGCAGCTTATATGTCACTAGCGGGAGCCTGGGAGAGACCCAGTACTTC. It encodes CASSLYVTSGSLGETQYF.

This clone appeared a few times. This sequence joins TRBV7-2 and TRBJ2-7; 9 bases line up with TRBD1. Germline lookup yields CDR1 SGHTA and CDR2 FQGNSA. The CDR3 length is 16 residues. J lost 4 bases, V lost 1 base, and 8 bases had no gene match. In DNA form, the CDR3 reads TGTGCCAGCAGCTTAGTTATAGGGGGACAGGGTTACGAGCAGTACTTC. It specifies CASSLVIGGQGYEQYF.

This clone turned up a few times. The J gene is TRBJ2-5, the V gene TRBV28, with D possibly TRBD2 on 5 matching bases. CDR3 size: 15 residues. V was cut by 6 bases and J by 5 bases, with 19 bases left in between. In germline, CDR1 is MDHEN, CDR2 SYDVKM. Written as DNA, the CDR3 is TGTGCCAGCAGGGTGCCACATCCATGGAGGGAGACCCAGTACTTC. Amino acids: CASRVPHPWRETQYF.

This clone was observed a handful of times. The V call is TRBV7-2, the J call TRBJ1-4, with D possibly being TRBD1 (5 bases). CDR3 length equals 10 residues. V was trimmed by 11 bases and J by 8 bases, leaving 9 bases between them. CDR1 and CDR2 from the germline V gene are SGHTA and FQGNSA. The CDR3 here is CAADREKLFF. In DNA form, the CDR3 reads TGTGCCGCCGACAGAGAAAAACTGTTTTTT. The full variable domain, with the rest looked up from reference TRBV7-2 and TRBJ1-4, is GAGVSQSPSNKVTEKGKDVELRCDPISGHTALYWYRQSLGQGLEFLIYFQGNSAPDKSGLPSDRFSAERTGGSVSTLTIQRTQQEDSAVYLCAADREKLFFGSGTQLSVL.

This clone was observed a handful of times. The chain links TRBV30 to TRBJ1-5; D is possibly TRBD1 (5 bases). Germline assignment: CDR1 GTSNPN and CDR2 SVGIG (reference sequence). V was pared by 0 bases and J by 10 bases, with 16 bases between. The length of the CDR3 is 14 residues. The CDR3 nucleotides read TGTGCCTGGAGTGTAGGGACTGCGGGTCTCCCCCAGCATTTT. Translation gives CAWSVGTAGLPQHF.

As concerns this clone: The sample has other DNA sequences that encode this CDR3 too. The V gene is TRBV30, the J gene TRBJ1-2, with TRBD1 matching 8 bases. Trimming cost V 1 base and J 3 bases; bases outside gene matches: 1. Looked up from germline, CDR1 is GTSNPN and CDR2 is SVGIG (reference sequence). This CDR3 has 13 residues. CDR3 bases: TGTGCCTGGAGTGCGACAGGGGACTATGGCTACACCTTC. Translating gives CAWSATGDYGYTF. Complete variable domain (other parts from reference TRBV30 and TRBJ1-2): SQTIHQWPATLVQPVGSPLSLECTVEGTSNPNLYWYRQAAGRGLQLLFYSVGIGQISSEVPQNLSASRPQDRQFILSSKKLLLSDSGFYLCAWSATGDYGYTFGSGTRLTVV.

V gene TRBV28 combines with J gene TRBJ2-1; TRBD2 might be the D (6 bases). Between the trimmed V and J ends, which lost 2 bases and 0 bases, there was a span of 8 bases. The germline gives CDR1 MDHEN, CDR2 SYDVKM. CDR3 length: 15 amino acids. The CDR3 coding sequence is TGTGCCAGCAGTTTAGGGGGGTTCTCCTACAATGAGCAGTTCTTC. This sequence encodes CASSLGGFSYNEQFF.

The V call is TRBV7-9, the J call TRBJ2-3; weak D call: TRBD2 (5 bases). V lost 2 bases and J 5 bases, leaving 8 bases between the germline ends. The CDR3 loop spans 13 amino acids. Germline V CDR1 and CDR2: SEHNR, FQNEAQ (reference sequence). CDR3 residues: CASSLRLLDTQYF. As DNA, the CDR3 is TGTGCCAGCAGCTTAAGACTACTAGATACGCAGTATTTT.

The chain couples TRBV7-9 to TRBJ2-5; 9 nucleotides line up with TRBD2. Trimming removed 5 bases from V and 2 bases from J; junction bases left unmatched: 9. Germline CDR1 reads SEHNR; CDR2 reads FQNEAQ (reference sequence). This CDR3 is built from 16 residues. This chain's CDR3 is CASSPVTSGPQETQYF. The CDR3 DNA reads TGTGCCAGCAGCCCCGTGACTAGCGGTCCGCAAGAGACCCAGTACTTC.

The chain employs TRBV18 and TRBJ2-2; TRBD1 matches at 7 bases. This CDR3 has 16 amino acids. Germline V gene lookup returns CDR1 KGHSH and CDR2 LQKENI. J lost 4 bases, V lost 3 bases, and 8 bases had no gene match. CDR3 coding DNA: TGTGCCAGCTCACCGCATCCGGGACAGACCACCGGGGAGCTGTTTTTT. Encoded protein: CASSPHPGQTTGELFF.

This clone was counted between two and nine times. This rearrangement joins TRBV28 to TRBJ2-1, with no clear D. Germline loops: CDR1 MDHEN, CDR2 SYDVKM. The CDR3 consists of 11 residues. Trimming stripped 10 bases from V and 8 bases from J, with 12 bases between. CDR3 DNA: TGTGCCACCACTACCACGTATGAGCAGTTCTTC. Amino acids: CATTTTYEQFF. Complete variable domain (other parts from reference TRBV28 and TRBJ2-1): DVKVTQSSRYLVKRTGEKVFLECVQDMDHENMFWYRQDPGLGLRLIYFSYDVKMKEKGDIPEGYSVSREKKERFSLILESASTNQTSMYLCATTTTYEQFFGPGTRLTVL.

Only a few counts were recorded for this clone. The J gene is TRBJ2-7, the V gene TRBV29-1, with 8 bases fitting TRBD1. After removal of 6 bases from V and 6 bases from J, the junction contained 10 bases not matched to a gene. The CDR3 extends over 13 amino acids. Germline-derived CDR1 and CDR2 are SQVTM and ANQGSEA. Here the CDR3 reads CSVGPGQALEQYF. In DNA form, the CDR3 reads TGCAGCGTCGGCCCGGGACAGGCCCTCGAGCAGTACTTC.

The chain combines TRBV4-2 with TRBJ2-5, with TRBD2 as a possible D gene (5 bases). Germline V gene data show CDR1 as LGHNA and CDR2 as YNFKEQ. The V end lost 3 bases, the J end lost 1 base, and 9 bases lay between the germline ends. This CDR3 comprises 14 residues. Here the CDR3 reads CASSQNGLQETQYF. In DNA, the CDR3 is TGTGCCAGCAGCCAGAATGGACTCCAAGAGACCCAGTACTTC.

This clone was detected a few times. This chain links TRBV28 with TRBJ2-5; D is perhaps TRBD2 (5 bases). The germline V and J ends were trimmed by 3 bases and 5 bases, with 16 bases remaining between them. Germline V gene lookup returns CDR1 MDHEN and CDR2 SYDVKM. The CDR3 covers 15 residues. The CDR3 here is CASSFVSRGKETQYF. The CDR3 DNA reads TGTGCCAGCAGTTTCGTCAGTCGGGGAAAGGAGACCCAGTACTTC.

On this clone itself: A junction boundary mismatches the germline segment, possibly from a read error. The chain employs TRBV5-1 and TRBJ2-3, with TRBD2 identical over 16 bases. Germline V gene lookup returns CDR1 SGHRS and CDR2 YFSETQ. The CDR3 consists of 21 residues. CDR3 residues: CASSLAPGLAGGPMVPDTQYF. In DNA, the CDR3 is TGCGCCAGCAGTTTGGCCCCGGGACTAGCGGGAGGGCCTATGGTTCCAGATACGCAGTATTTT.

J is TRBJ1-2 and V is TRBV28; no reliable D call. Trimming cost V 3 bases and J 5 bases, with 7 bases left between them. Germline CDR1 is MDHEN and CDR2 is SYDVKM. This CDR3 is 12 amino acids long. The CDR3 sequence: CASSFRQYGYTF. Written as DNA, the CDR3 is TGTGCCAGCAGTTTTCGACAATATGGCTACACCTTC.

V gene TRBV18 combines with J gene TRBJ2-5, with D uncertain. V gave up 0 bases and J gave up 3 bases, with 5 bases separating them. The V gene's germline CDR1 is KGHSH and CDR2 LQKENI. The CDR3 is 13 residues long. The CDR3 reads CASSPPLEETQYF. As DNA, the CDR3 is TGTGCCAGCTCACCACCTCTAGAAGAGACCCAGTACTTC.

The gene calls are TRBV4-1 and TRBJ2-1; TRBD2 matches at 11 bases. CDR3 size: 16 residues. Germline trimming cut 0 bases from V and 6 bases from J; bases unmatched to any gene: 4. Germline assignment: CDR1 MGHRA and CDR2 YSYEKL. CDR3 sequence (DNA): TGCGCCAGCAGCCAAGAGAGACTAGCGGGGTCCAATGAGCAGTTCTTC. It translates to CASSQERLAGSNEQFF.

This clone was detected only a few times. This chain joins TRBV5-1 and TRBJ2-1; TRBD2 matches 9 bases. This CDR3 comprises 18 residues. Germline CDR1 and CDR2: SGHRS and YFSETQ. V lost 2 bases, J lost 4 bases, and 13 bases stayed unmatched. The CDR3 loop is CASSLGSGGPRYYNEQFF. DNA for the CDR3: TGCGCCAGCAGCTTAGGCAGCGGGGGGCCGCGATATTACAATGAGCAGTTCTTC. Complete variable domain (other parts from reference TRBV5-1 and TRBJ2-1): KAGVTQTPRYLIKTRGQQVTLSCSPISGHRSVSWYQQTPGQGLQFLFEYFSETQRNKGNFPGRFSGRQFSNSRSEMNVSTLELGDSALYLCASSLGSGGPRYYNEQFFGPGTRLTVL.

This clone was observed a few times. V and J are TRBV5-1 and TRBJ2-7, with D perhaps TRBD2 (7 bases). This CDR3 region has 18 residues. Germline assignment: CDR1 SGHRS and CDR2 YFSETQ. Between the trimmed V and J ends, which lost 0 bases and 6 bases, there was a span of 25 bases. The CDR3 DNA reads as TGCGCCAGCAGCTTGGGACGGGGGGCAGTCTCGGGATCGAGCGAGCAGTACTTC. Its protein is CASSLGRGAVSGSSEQYF.

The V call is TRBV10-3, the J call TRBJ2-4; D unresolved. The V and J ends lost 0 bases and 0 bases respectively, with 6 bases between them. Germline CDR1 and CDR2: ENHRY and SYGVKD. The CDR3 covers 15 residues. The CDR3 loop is CAISESGLAKNIQYF. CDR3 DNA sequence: TGTGCCATCAGTGAGTCCGGTTTAGCCAAAAACATTCAGTACTTC.

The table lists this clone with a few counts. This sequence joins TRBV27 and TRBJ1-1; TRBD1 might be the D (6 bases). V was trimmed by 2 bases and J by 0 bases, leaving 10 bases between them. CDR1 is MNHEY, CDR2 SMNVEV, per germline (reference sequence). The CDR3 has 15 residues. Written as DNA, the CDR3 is TGTGCCAGCAGTTTAGGAAACAGGGTGAACACTGAAGCTTTCTTT. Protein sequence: CASSLGNRVNTEAFF.